The 14 T cell receptor beta chains below were found in one sample sequenced in a study of blood T cell repertoires in COVID-19. Clones were sequenced by immunoSEQ multiplex PCR, and TCRdb holds only the in-frame ones, with some missing. The table includes about 250,000 clones, 87% detected once. Sequenced sample: PBMCs or T cells enriched from blood (not recorded which). Receptors were obtained from a woman in her thirties with acute COVID-19.

V usage is TRBV18 and J usage is TRBJ2-2, with 13 bases aligning to TRBD2. Germline CDR1 KGHSH, CDR2 LQKENI. The CDR3 has 17 amino acids. The V and J ends lost 3 bases and 4 bases, in that order; junction bases with no gene match: 5. CDR3 nucleotides: TGTGCCAGCTCACCCCCGGGACTAGCGGGGCCCACCGGGGAGCTGTTTTTT. Protein sequence: CASSPPGLAGPTGELFF.

This chain joins TRBV5-4 and TRBJ2-2, with D possibly matching TRBD2 (7 bases). This CDR3 has 16 amino acids. Germline assignment: CDR1 SGHNT and CDR2 YYREEE (reference sequence). V was cut by 0 bases and J by 1 base, with 10 bases left in between. The CDR3 spells CASSLDGGRNTGELFF. Written as DNA, the CDR3 is TGTGCCAGCAGCTTGGACGGGGGGCGGAACACCGGGGAGCTGTTTTTT.

The chain has TRBV30 and TRBJ1-1, with 8 bases aligning to TRBD1. The CDR3 has 14 amino acids. Trimming removed 4 bases from V and 8 bases from J; junction bases left unmatched: 12. Germline CDR1 GTSNPN, CDR2 SVGIG (reference sequence). Written as DNA, the CDR3 is TGTGCCTGGACTTTGGACAGGGTCAACGGGGAAGCTTTCTTT. This gives the protein CAWTLDRVNGEAFF.

The V and J genes are TRBV4-3 and TRBJ1-4; D unresolved. The V gene's germline CDR1 is LGHNA and CDR2 YSLEER. CDR3 length equals 16 residues. Trimming cost V 0 bases and J 4 bases, with 12 bases left between them. CDR3 sequence (DNA): TGCGCCAGCAGCCAAGATGAGGCGGCCCTTAATGAAAAACTGTTTTTT. Translated: CASSQDEAALNEKLFF.

The gene calls are TRBV2 and TRBJ2-7; 8 bases are a match to TRBD1. Germline V gives CDR1 SNHLY, CDR2 FYNNEI. This CDR3 has 15 residues. The trim removed 5 bases at V and 1 base at J, leaving 7 bases unmatched. CDR3 in amino acids: CASSPLTGGSYEQYF. In nucleotides, the CDR3 is TGTGCCAGCAGTCCTCTCACAGGGGGATCCTACGAGCAGTACTTC.

The chain combines TRBV5-1 with TRBJ1-1; TRBD1 matches 7 bases. CDR1 is SGHRS, CDR2 YFSETQ, per germline. V trimming: 0 bases; J trimming: 3 bases; junction bases outside the gene matches: 2. The CDR3 runs to 14 residues. The CDR3 loop is CASSLGDSYTEAFF. In nucleotides, the CDR3 is TGCGCCAGCAGCTTGGGGGACAGCTACACTGAAGCTTTCTTT.

The chain links TRBV6-2 or TRBV6-3 to TRBJ2-1, with no clear D. The germline V and J ends were trimmed by 5 bases and 2 bases, with 7 bases remaining between them. The CDR3 is 13 residues long. The germline V gene has CDR1 MNHEY and CDR2 SVGEGT. The chain's CDR3 is CASSGLAYNEQFF. CDR3 nucleotide sequence: TGTGCCAGCAGTGGCTTGGCCTACAATGAGCAGTTCTTC.

The chain carries TRBV4-1 and TRBJ1-2; D unclear. CDR3 size: 16 residues. Trimming removed 4 bases from V and 5 bases from J, with 20 bases in between. Germline V gene lookup returns CDR1 MGHRA and CDR2 YSYEKL. In nucleotides, the CDR3 is TGCGCCAGCAGCCTGGCATTTAGGCAGAGGAGGTATGGCTACACCTTC. This gives the protein CASSLAFRQRRYGYTF.

Only one count was recorded for this clone. The chain combines TRBV12-5 with TRBJ2-3; D perhaps matches TRBD2 (5 bases). Germline V gene sequence: CDR1 LGHNT, CDR2 FRNRAP. V was shortened by 0 bases and J by 5 bases, with 9 bases between the two germline ends. The CDR3 is 14 amino acids. The CDR3 here is CASGLVPGEDTQYF. The CDR3, as DNA: TGTGCTAGTGGTTTGGTACCCGGGGAAGATACGCAGTATTTT.

The chain links TRBV19 to TRBJ2-1; no clear D gene. The V gene lost 6 bases and the J gene lost 3 bases, with 9 bases spanning the gap. The CDR3 extends over 13 amino acids. Per germline, CDR1 LNHDA and CDR2 SQIVND (reference sequence). CDR3 nucleotide sequence: TGTGCCAGTAGGGGCTTCCTCTACAATGAGCAGTTCTTC. Translation gives CASRGFLYNEQFF.

The chain combines TRBV3-1 (or the pseudogene TRBV3-2) with TRBJ2-7; the match to TRBD1 covers 9 bases. This CDR3 spans 16 amino acids. The trim removed 4 bases at V and 3 bases at J, leaving 10 bases unmatched. Germline CDR1 and CDR2: LGHDT and YNNKEL (reference sequence). The CDR3 is CASSPKLGQGFYEQYF. The CDR3 coding sequence is TGTGCCAGCAGCCCAAAATTGGGACAGGGCTTCTACGAGCAGTACTTC.

The chain uses TRBV28 and TRBJ2-3, with 8 nucleotides matching TRBD2. V was pared by 5 bases and J by 4 bases, with 8 bases of the junction left unmatched. The CDR3 has 15 amino acids. Germline assignment: CDR1 MDHEN and CDR2 SYDVKM. CDR3 in DNA: TGTGCCAGCAGTCAAGGCGGGGGGCGGTCAGATACGCAGTATTTT. It yields the protein CASSQGGGRSDTQYF.

The chain combines TRBV5-6 with TRBJ1-2, with 8 bases identical to TRBD1. The germline V gene has CDR1 SGHDT and CDR2 YYEEEE. The CDR3 is made up of 16 amino acids. With V trimmed by 4 bases and J by 2 bases, 10 bases remained unmatched. The CDR3 spells CASSPGVRGRNYGYTF. In nucleotides, the CDR3 is TGTGCCAGCAGCCCGGGTGTCAGGGGGCGGAACTATGGCTACACCTTC.

V is TRBV5-1 and J is TRBJ2-7; D is perhaps TRBD2 (6 bases). Looked up from germline, CDR1 is SGHRS and CDR2 is YFSETQ. The CDR3 sequence is 13 residues long. Trimming left V 5 bases short and J 5 bases short, with 14 bases between. The CDR3 reads CASRFQGGNEQYF. The CDR3 nucleotides are TGCGCCAGCAGGTTTCAGGGAGGCAACGAGCAGTACTTC.